This TCR beta chain emerged from a study of blood T cells in healthy people across ages. Study as a whole: About one barcoded beta molecule per two T cells came from capture by template switching.

Germline V gene lookup returns CDR1 SGHAT and CDR2 FQNNGV. The V end lost 4 bases, the J end lost 0 bases, and 16 bases lay between the germline ends. CDR3 size: 17 residues. Concerning this clonotype itself: Its antigen is currently unknown.

For the second PCR, which ran for about 6 to 11 cycles, a sample-barcoded 5' primer and a J-beta primer mix were used. TCRdb re-analysed the 5' RACE reads in MiXCR, keeping a single row per CDR3 protein. The sample lists about 1.8 million distinct CDR3 sequences; about 49% were seen once. Study outcomes and limitations: Both naive CD4+ cell counts and diversity were greater in long-lived donors than in aged donors.

The J gene is TRBJ1-5, the V gene TRBV11-2, with D possibly TRBD1 on 5 matching bases. The receptor was isolated from a woman aged 40 to 50 in good health. Sequencing used blood. The CDR3 loop reads CASSSSGGSNSNQPQHF. CDR3 bases: TGTGCCAGCAGCTCATCCGGGGGGTCCAATAGCAATCAGCCCCAGCATTTT.